Listed here are 18 T cell receptor beta chains from one sample, sequenced in a study of identical twins. A single record per CDR3 protein comes from TCRdb applying MiXCR to the 5' RACE reads. The table has 690,000 or so distinct CDR3 sequences, around 6.1% seen once. Specimen: naive T cells sorted from blood. The receptors were sampled from a man between 18 and 29 years old in good health.

Details on this clonotype: Being one base from a much bigger clone, this may be a read error. The final CDR3 position lacks the conserved phenylalanine or tryptophan, pointing to a likely read error. V and J are TRBV24-1 and TRBJ1-5, with 7 nucleotides matching TRBD1. The CDR3 length is 13 residues. V was pared by 9 bases and J by 3 bases, with 4 bases of the junction left unmatched. Germline V lookup: CDR1 KGHDR, CDR2 SFDVKD. CDR3 nucleotide sequence: TGTGCCACCTCGGGACAGTTCAATCAGCCCCAGCATATT. It encodes CATSGQFNQPQHI.

Notes on this clonotype: The CDR3 carries no conserved terminal phenylalanine or tryptophan, so it likely arises from a read error. The limits of the CDR3 on the DNA are not certain, so only TCRdb's listed CDR3 is given. This sequence joins TRBV12-3 or TRBV12-4 and TRBJ2-3; no check of the table's D call, TRBD2, against the DNA was made. The CDR3 has 12 residues if both end residues are counted. The CDR3 protein is CASSLALGAYHL.

This clonotype appeared many times. This chain connects TRBV5-1 to TRBJ2-3; D ambiguous. Germline loops: CDR1 SGHRS, CDR2 YFSETQ. This CDR3 contains 14 residues. V was pared by 5 bases and J by 0 bases, with 10 bases between. The CDR3 is CASRPASSTDTQYF. CDR3 bases: TGCGCCAGCAGGCCGGCTTCTAGCACAGATACGCAGTATTTT.

This clonotype was observed a handful of times. The chain links TRBV7-8 to TRBJ1-6, with unresolved D. The germline V gene has CDR1 SGHVS and CDR2 FQNEAQ. The CDR3 is 18 residues long. V was cut by 0 bases and J by 8 bases, with 20 bases left in between. CDR3 sequence reads: CASSLAYSLTTTYSPLHF. CDR3 nucleotide sequence: TGTGCCAGCAGCTTAGCGTACAGCCTAACAACAACTTATTCACCCCTCCACTTT.

This chain connects TRBV2 to TRBJ1-5; 8 bases line up with TRBD1. V was clipped by 4 bases and J by 6 bases; unmatched bases: 5. The CDR3 consists of 14 residues. Germline V gives CDR1 SNHLY, CDR2 FYNNEI. In DNA, the CDR3 is TGTGCCAGCAGTGTAGGGACAGGCAGTCAGCCCCAGCATTTT. Protein product: CASSVGTGSQPQHF.

This clonotype has a count of ten or more. The chain uses TRBV6-6 and TRBJ2-5; a possible D gene is TRBD2 (5 bases). V was shortened by 7 bases and J by 0 bases, with 6 bases between the two germline ends. The CDR3 spans 12 residues. Germline CDR1 reads MNHNY; CDR2 reads SVGAGI (reference sequence). CDR3 bases: TGTGCCAGCACGGGGAACCAAGAGACCCAGTACTTC. Amino acid sequence: CASTGNQETQYF.

This clonotype was counted many times. V and J are TRBV6-1 and TRBJ2-4; the match to TRBD1 covers 9 bases. Trimming took 8 bases from V and 1 from J; bases not matched to a gene: 3. The CDR3 has 14 amino acids. Germline assignment: CDR1 MNHNS and CDR2 SASEGT. The CDR3 loop is CASVQGAAKNIQYF. DNA of the CDR3: TGTGCCAGCGTACAGGGGGCGGCCAAAAACATTCAGTACTTC.

This clonotype was detected a few times. The V and J genes are TRBV7-8 and TRBJ2-7; 7 bases line up with TRBD1. J lost 3 bases, V lost 3 bases, and 5 bases had no gene match. CDR3 size: 14 residues. The V gene's germline CDR1 is SGHVS and CDR2 FQNEAQ. The CDR3 DNA reads TGTGCCAGCAGCTTGTCCCGGGACAGCTACGAGCAGTACGTC. It yields the protein CASSLSRDSYEQYV.

This clonotype was detected many times. This chain joins TRBV10-3 and TRBJ1-4, with D possibly matching TRBD1 (6 bases). CDR1 ENHRY and CDR2 SYGVKD come from the germline V gene. V lost 6 bases to trimming and J lost 5 bases, with 13 bases between them. This CDR3 has 14 residues. CDR3 nucleotides: TGTGCCATCAGGGACGGGACAAGGAATGAAAAACTGTTTTTT. This translates into CAIRDGTRNEKLFF.

This clonotype showed up many times. The CDR3 loop is CATSGTKHTEAFF. CDR3 nucleotides: TGTGCCACCAGTGGGACAAAGCATACTGAAGCTTTCTTT. This chain joins TRBV24-1 and TRBJ1-1, with a possible D match to TRBD1 (5 bases). V was pared by 5 bases and J by 5 bases, with 11 bases between. This CDR3 is built from 13 residues. Per germline, CDR1 KGHDR and CDR2 SFDVKD.

Only a few counts were recorded for this clonotype. The chain recombines TRBV27 with TRBJ2-1; TRBD1 aligns across 8 bases. The V and J ends lost 4 bases and 6 bases, in that order; junction bases with no gene match: 5. Germline values: CDR1 MNHEY, CDR2 SMNVEV (reference sequence). The CDR3 sequence is 14 residues long. The CDR3 here is CASSSGQGPNEQFF. The CDR3 DNA follows: TGTGCCAGCAGTTCAGGACAGGGTCCCAATGAGCAGTTCTTC.

This clonotype has a handful of counts. The rearrangement links TRBV6-2 or TRBV6-3 to TRBJ1-5, with 9 positions matching TRBD1. Germline V gene lookup returns CDR1 MNHEY and CDR2 SVGEGT. V was pared by 5 bases and J by 0 bases, with 11 bases of the junction left unmatched. CDR3 length equals 18 residues. The CDR3 region has the DNA TGTGCCAGCAGTAATCCGGGACAGGGAAGGTATAGCAATCAGCCCCAGCATTTT. Protein product: CASSNPGQGRYSNQPQHF.

This clonotype was found a few times. The gene calls are TRBV28 and TRBJ2-2, with no clear D. V was pared by 7 bases and J by 3 bases, with 6 bases between. This CDR3 contains 12 residues. Per germline, CDR1 MDHEN and CDR2 SYDVKM. CDR3 bases: TGTGCCAGCACCGATTACACCGGGGAGCTGTTTTTT. It codes for CASTDYTGELFF.

This clonotype was seen repeatedly, ten times or more. The chain is built from TRBV6-1 and TRBJ1-2; 9 bases are shared with TRBD1. V lost 6 bases, J lost 2 bases, and 4 bases stayed unmatched. Germline CDR1 reads MNHNS; CDR2 reads SASEGT. CDR3 length: 14 amino acids. CDR3 DNA: TGTGCCAGCAGGCCGACAGGGGGAAACTATGGCTACACCTTC. Translated, it gives CASRPTGGNYGYTF.

In its sample, this clonotype was seen many times. The rearrangement uses TRBV20-1 and TRBJ2-7; possible D gene TRBD2, 7 bases. V lost 3 bases and J lost 4, with 16 bases in between. This CDR3 has 14 amino acids. Germline V lookup: CDR1 DFQATT, CDR2 SNEGSKA (reference sequence). The CDR3 sequence: CSARGRGGIYEQYV. CDR3 nucleotide sequence: TGCAGTGCTAGGGGGAGGGGGGGAATTTACGAGCAGTACGTC.

This clonotype was counted many times. The V gene is TRBV5-1, the J gene TRBJ2-1; 8 positions agree with TRBD2. This CDR3 region has 16 residues. The V gene end was trimmed by 6 bases and the J gene end by 6 bases; junction bases not matched to a gene: 14. Germline CDR1 and CDR2: SGHRS and YFSETQ. The CDR3, as DNA: TGCGCCAGCACCCGAACCGGGACTAGTTATGTCAATGAGCAGTTCTTC. Its translation: CASTRTGTSYVNEQFF.

V and J are TRBV7-8 and TRBJ2-3; 11 nucleotides agree with TRBD2. The CDR3 is 17 residues long. Per the germline V gene, CDR1 is SGHVS and CDR2 is FQNEAQ. Germline trimming cut 5 bases from V and 7 bases from J; bases unmatched to any gene: 14. The CDR3 region has the DNA TGTGCCAGCAGCCCACCGGGCCCCTTAGCGGGGGGGAATACGCAGTATTTT. Amino acid sequence: CASSPPGPLAGGNTQYF.

In its sample, this clonotype was seen a few times. The gene calls are TRBV19 and TRBJ1-6; D gene ambiguous. The CDR3 extends over 13 amino acids. The ends were cut back, 6 bases at V and 7 bases at J, with 10 bases in the middle. Germline CDR1 LNHDA, CDR2 SQIVND (reference sequence). The CDR3 bases are TGTGCCAGTAGCGCGGGGTTAAATTCACCCCTCCACTTT. Its translation is CASSAGLNSPLHF.